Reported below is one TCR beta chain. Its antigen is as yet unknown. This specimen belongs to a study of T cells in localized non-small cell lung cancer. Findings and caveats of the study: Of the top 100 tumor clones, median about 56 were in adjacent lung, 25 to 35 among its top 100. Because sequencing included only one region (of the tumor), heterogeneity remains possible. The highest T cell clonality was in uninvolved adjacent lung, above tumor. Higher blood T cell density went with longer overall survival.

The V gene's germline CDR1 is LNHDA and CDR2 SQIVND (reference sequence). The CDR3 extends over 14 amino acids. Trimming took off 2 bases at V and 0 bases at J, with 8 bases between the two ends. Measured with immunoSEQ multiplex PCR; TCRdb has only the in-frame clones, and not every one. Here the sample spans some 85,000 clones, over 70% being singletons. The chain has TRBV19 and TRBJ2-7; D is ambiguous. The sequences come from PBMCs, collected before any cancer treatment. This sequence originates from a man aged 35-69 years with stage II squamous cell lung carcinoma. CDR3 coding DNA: TGTGCCAGTAGTATAATTGGGGACTCCTACGAGCAGTACTTC. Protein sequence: CASSIIGDSYEQYF.